The text below deals with one T cell receptor (beta chain). The antigen remains unidentified. Repertoires were generated with immunoSEQ multiplex PCR, while TCRdb's copy carries only in-frame clones and drops some. This sample has roughly 25,000 clones, with roughly 95% found just once. This entry belongs to a study of B cell selection in AIRE deficiency. Overall study results and limits: Approximately 33% of healthy-shared Treg TCRbeta sequences appeared in patient Tconv cells. Shorter CDR3s marked shared Treg sequences, biased toward few non-templated insertions. Of several thousand shared Treg TCRbeta sequences, roughly 32% were healthy-donor-only and 9.3% patient-only.

This CDR3 spans 15 amino acids. CDR1 MDHEN and CDR2 SYDVKM come from the germline V gene. The V end lost 5 bases, the J end lost 3 bases, and 16 bases lay between the germline ends. Sorting defined conventional CD4 T cells as CD4+CD127+. Sequencing input: CD4+CD127+ conventional T cells sorted from PBMCs. This sequence originates from a human donor in good health. The V and J genes are TRBV28 and TRBJ1-2; D is perhaps TRBD1 (5 bases). The DNA for the CDR3 is TGTGCCAGCAGTACCCCTGACAGTATGGACTATGGCTACACCTTC. Amino acid sequence: CASSTPDSMDYGYTF.